This T cell receptor beta chain was identified in a study of blood T cell repertoires in COVID-19 (dated by TCRdb to the early 2020s). With respect to the entire study: Samples covering the acute and convalescent phases of COVID-19 were provided by collaborators in the United States, Italy and Spain. The material from the prospective study consisted of cDNA or gDNA derived from T cells, B-cell-depleted T cells, or PBMCs. Subjects who had been exposed to COVID-19, were actively infected with it, or had recovered from it provided the deeply sampled blood TCRbeta repertoires that made up the dataset. The repertoires were made available in a free public database intended to serve as a resource for research on the immune response to SARS-CoV-2. Samples came from the ongoing ImmuneRACE study (first 160 participants) plus 1,254 subjects from 6 global collaborators. The sample metadata nearly always contained a de-identified subject ID, COVID-19 status, age in years and sex. Where HLA class I and class II types were available, the types were taken from metadata supplied by the sample provider, not from assay-based typing.

On the study overall, not on this receptor specifically: How much clinical and demographic metadata was included differed by source and by participant, and the metadata was provided uncurated.

At least ten counts were recorded for this clone. The specificity of this receptor is unknown. No much larger clonotype is one base removed from it; base qualities were not supplied. Trimming removed 5 bases from V and 3 bases from J, leaving 13 bases between the germline ends. The CDR3 sequence holds 14 residues, the cysteine and phenylalanine included. This entry keeps only the CDR3 DNA: 42 bases, framed from base 1. CDR1 and CDR2 are drawn from the germline V gene: MNHEY, SVGAGI. TCRbeta CDR3 regions were amplified from genomic DNA using the immunoSEQ Assay, a bias-controlled multiplex PCR. From the authors' description of their analysis: The number of nucleated cells in each sample was estimated by amplification of reference gene primers within the assay. To quantify the absolute abundance of each unique TCRbeta CDR3 rearrangement, sequence reads were collapsed and filtered. For each sample, productive Simpson clonality was calculated as the square root of Simpson's diversity index across productive rearrangements. Sourced from immuneACCESS, this table was stored by TCRdb with only in-frame sequences that have V and J called. A share of the clones is absent; for the studies checked, an unresolved V gene accounts for under half, and the remainder has no known explanation. V, J and clone size are taken as reported in that table, and D and trimming were inferred from the DNA itself. The sample table contains about 100,000 clones; only one count was recorded for 90% to 95% of them. The ten largest account for 2.1% of the sample.

Each collaborating institution followed its own protocols to collect whole blood in K2EDTA tubes. Collaborator samples were shipped for TCRbeta analysis as frozen whole blood, isolated PBMCs, or DNA extracted from either sample type. The source is a man aged 50-60 years with active COVID-19. Sequencing used peripheral blood. In this chain, TRBV6-5 is recombined with TRBJ1-1; possibly the D gene is TRBD1, per 6 matching bases. The DNA is as follows: TGTGCCAGCAGTCGTCATGGGGGCGACACTGAAGCTTTCTTT. This is translated as CASSRHGGDTEAFF.